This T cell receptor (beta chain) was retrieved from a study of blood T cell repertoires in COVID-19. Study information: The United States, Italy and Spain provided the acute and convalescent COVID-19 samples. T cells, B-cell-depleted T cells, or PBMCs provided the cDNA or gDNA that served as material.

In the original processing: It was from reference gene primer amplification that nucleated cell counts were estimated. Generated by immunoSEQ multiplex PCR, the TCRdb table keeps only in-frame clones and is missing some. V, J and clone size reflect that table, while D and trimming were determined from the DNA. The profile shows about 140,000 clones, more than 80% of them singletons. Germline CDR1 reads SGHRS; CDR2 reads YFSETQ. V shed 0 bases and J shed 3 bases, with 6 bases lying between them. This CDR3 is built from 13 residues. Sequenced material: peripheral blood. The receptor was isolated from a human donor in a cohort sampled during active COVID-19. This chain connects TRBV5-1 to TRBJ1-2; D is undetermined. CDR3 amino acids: CASSLVVDYGYTF. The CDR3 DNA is TGCGCCAGCAGCTTGGTAGTCGACTATGGCTACACCTTC. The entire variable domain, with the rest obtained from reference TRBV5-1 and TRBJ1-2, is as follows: KAGVTQTPRYLIKTRGQQVTLSCSPISGHRSVSWYQQTPGQGLQFLFEYFSETQRNKGNFPGRFSGRQFSNSRSEMNVSTLELGDSALYLCASSLVVDYGYTFGSGTRLTVV.